This T cell receptor (beta chain) was identified during a study of Graves' ophthalmopathy and Graves' hyperthyroidism. Study at large: By definition, stable hyperthyroidism involved no ophthalmopathy within 18 months of follow-up. Study outcomes and limitations: Also, most clonotypes expanded in the thyroid above 0.001 frequency appeared in blood.

Amplification from RNA transcripts yielded the TCR beta CDR3 regions. First-round RT-PCR relied on HTBI primers, and a second-round multiplex PCR came next. A single record per CDR3 protein comes from TCRdb applying MiXCR to the multiplex PCR reads. The sample records about 1.2 million distinct CDR3 sequences, approximately 35% being singletons. Germline CDR1 and CDR2: SGHAT and FQNNGV. The CDR3 is 14 residues long. V lost 6 bases and J lost 2, with 14 bases in between. Other autoimmune diseases, uncontrolled infections, pregnancy or lactation excluded patients from enrollment. The diagnostic workup employed clinical symptoms, serum thyroxine, TRAb, thyroid ultrasound and orbital computed tomography. Concerning this clonotype itself: Its target is unknown.

The source material was peripheral blood or thyroid tissue (not recorded which). The chain uses TRBV11-2 and TRBJ2-7, with D maybe TRBD1 (6 bases). The sequence derives from an adult man with Graves' hyperthyroidism. The CDR3 DNA reads as TGTGCCAGCAGTGGGACAAGGGGAGCCTACGAGCAGTACTTC. It codes for CASSGTRGAYEQYF.